This TCR beta chain was sequenced during a study of CD8 T cells in Susac syndrome (dated by TCRdb to between 2018 and 2020). The study in broad terms: Repertoire sequencing was used to test whether CD8+ T cell activation and differentiation in Susac syndrome was antigen driven. What the research found in general, with its limitations: The number of individuals in the TCR sequencing and HLA analysis was acknowledged as relatively small.

RNA was extracted using the RNeasy kit, and roughly 0.45 to 1 ug of the RNA was reverse transcribed with random hexamers. The immunoSEQ multiplex PCR assay, covering 54 Vbeta and 13 Jbeta segments, was used to amplify TCR beta CDR3 regions. To correct PCR amplification bias, a synthetic template baseline was used for both primer optimization and computational correction. In the original analysis: Only productive sequences were kept, with reads annotated to V, D and J genes according to IMGT and analyzed in immunoSEQ Analyzer. Clonality was computed as one minus Shannon entropy normalized by log2 of the number of productive unique sequences. For each patient and control, public and private clones were evaluated among the 100 most prevalent clones. A clone was defined as Susac-specific if it was absent from the healthy and MS cohorts, from some 1,100 published viral clones and from other ImmuneACCESS disease sequences. The public reads were quality trimmed at Q25 with fastp and then assembled into clones with MiXCR by TCRdb, keeping productive beta chains. A single entry per CDR3 protein holds the most common genes and DNA from its merged rows. The V and J calls follow TCRdb's processing rather than the paper's. The sample table holds about 190,000 distinct CDR3 sequences, of which over 85% were seen once. The biggest ten clones account for approximately 0.1% of the sample.

Peripheral blood CD8+ and CD4+ T cells from healthy donors, Susac syndrome patients and multiple sclerosis patients were profiled using high-throughput TCR beta sequencing. Healthy donors were included as age- and sex-matched controls. CD8+ TEMRA cells were enriched by FACS, while bulk CD8+ and CD4+ T cells were purified by magnetic negative isolation. Blood was collected in EDTA tubes and processed within 24 hours, with PBMCs isolated through density gradient centrifugation. PBMCs intended for TCR sequencing were cryopreserved in liquid nitrogen and were subsequently thawed in a 37 degrees C water bath. Purity of sorted or isolated CD4+, CD8+ and CD8+ TEMRA cells was at least 90%. About this clonotype: Its target antigen remains unknown. Base qualities were left out, and no much larger clone turns up one base away.

Trimming removed 0 bases from V and 9 bases from J; the gene matches leave 5 bases unexplained. The CDR3, cysteine through phenylalanine, is 13 amino acids long. Only CDR3 DNA remains: 39 bases, in frame from the first base. Taken from the germline V gene (reference sequence), the CDR1 and CDR2 loops are LNHDA and SQIVND. Sequencing was performed on CD4+ T cells from PBMCs. Here the chain combines TRBV19 and TRBJ2-7, with TRBD1 identical over 7 junction bases. This clonotype was sampled from a human donor in good health. The nucleotides are TGTGCCAGTAGTATAGATGGGACAGTATCGCAGTACTTC. This yields the protein CASSIDGTVSQYF.